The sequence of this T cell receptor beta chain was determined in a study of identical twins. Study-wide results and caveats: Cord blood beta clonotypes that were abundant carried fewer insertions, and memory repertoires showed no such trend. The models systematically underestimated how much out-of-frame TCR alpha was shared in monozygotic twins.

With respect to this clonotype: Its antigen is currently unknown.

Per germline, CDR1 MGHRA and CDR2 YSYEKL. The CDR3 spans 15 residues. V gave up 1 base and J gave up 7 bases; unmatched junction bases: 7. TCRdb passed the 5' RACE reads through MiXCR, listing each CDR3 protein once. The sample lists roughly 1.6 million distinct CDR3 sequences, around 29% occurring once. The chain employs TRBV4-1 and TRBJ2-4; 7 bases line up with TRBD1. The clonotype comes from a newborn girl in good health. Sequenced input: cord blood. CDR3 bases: TGCGCCAGCAGCCAAGCCGACAGGGAGAACAACATTCAGTACTTC. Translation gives CASSQADRENNIQYF.